Sequencing of this TCR beta chain was carried out in a study of blood T cell repertoires in COVID-19. TCRdb keeps only in-frame clones here, not all; method: immunoSEQ multiplex PCR. The table lists around 130,000 clones, 84% of them singletons. Germline CDR1 is SGDLS and CDR2 is YYNGEE. This CDR3 has 15 residues. V lost 6 bases and J lost 2; bases outside the gene matches: 8. This TCR was sampled from a human donor in a cohort sampled during active COVID-19. Sequences were obtained from peripheral blood. V gene TRBV9 combines with J gene TRBJ1-2, with 9 bases that match TRBD1. CDR3 sequence: CASTFGQGMNYGYTF. DNA for the CDR3: TGTGCCAGCACCTTCGGACAGGGGATGAACTATGGCTACACCTTC.